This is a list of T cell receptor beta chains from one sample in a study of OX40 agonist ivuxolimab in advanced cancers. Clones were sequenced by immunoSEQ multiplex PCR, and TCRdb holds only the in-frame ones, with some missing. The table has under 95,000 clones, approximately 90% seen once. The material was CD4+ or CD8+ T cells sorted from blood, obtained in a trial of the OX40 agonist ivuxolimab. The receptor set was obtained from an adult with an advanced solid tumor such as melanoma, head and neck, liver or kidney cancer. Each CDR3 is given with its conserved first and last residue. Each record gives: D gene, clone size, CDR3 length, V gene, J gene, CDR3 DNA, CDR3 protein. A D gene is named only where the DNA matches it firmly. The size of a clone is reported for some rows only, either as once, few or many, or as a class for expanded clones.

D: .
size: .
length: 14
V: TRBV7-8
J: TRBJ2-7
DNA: TGTGCCAGCAGCAAACACGGAAAGTCCTACGAGCAGTACTTC
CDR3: CASSKHGKSYEQYF

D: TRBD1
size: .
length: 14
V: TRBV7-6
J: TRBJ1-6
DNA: TGTGCCAGCAGCCCCCGACAGGGAAATTCACCCCTCCACTTT
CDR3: CASSPRQGNSPLHF

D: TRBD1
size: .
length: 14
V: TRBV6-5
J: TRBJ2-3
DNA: TGTGCCAGCACCGCGGACAGGGGCCCCGATACGCAGTATTTT
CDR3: CASTADRGPDTQYF

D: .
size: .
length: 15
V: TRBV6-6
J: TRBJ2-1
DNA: TGTGCCAGCAGTTACAACCTCCTGGGAGACAATGAGCAGTTCTTC
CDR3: CASSYNLLGDNEQFF

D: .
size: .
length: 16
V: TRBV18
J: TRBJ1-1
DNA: TGTGCCAGCTCACCTTTCGGAGGACAGAGGAACACTGAAGCTTTCTTT
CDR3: CASSPFGGQRNTEAFF

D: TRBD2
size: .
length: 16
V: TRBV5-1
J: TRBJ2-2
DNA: TGCGCCAGCAGCTTCGCCGCTAGCGGGAACCCCGGGGAGCTGTTTTTT
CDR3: CASSFAASGNPGELFF

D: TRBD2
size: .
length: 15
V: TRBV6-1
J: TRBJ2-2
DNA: TGTGCCAGCAGTGTGGGGACTAGCGGCACCGGGGAGCTGTTTTTT
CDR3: CASSVGTSGTGELFF

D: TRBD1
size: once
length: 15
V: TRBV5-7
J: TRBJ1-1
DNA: TGTGCCAGCAGCCCTTCGGGACAGTCTAACACTGAAGCTTTCTTT
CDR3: CASSPSGQSNTEAFF

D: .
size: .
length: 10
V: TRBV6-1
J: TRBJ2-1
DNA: TGTGCCAGCAGGGCGTTGGAGCAGTTCTTC
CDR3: CASRALEQFF

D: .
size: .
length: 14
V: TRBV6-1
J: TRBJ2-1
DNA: TGTGCCAGCAGTGTAAGTTTTGGGGGGACCCTGCAGTTCTTC
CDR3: CASSVSFGGTLQFF

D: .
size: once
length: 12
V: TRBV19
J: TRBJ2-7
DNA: TGTGCCAGTAGTATAACTGCGAGCGAGCAGTACTTC
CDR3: CASSITASEQYF

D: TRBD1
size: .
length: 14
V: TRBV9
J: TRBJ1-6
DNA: TGTGCCAGCAGCGTAGAGGGGGCGAATTCACCCCTCCACTTT
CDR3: CASSVEGANSPLHF

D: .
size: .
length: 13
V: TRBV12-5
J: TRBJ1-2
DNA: TGTGCTAGTGGTTTAGGGGGACAATGGAGCTACACCTTC
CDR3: CASGLGGQWSYTF

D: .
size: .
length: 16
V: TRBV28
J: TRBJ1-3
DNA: TGTGCCAGCAGTCCCTCCGACAGGAGCTCTGGAAACACCATATATTTT
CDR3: CASSPSDRSSGNTIYF

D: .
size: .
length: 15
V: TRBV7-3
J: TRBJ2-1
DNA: TGTGCCAGCAGCTTAGACGGGACTTGGTACAATGAGCAGTTCTTC
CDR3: CASSLDGTWYNEQFF

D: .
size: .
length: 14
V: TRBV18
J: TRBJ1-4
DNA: TGTGCCAGCTCTACGACACGGACAAATGAAAAACTGTTTTTT
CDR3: CASSTTRTNEKLFF

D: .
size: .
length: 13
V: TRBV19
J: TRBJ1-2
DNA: TGTGCCAGTACCCCGACGGGACTATATGGCTACACCTTC
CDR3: CASTPTGLYGYTF

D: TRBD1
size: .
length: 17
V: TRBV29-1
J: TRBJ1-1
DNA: TGCAGCGTGGAACTAACCCATTCCGGGACAGCGAACACTGAAGCTTTCTTT
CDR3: CSVELTHSGTANTEAFF

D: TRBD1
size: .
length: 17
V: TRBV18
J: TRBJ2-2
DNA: TGTGCCAGCTCACCCACAAACAGGGGGATGAACACCGGGGAGCTGTTTTTT
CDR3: CASSPTNRGMNTGELFF

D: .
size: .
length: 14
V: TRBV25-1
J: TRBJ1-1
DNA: TGTGCCAGCAGTTCGTACAGGGCGAACACTGAAGCTTTCTTT
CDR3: CASSSYRANTEAFF

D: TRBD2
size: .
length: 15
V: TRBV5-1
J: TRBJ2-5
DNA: TGCGCCAGCAGTTCGGGACTAGCGGGACAAGAGACCCAGTACTTC
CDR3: CASSSGLAGQETQYF

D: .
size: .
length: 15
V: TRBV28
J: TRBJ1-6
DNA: TGTGCCAGCCTCTCCGGGGCTAGTTATAATTCACCCCTCCACTTT
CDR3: CASLSGASYNSPLHF

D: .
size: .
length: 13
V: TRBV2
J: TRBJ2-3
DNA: TGTGCCAGCAGTGGGCGGGGCACAGATACGCAGTATTTT
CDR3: CASSGRGTDTQYF

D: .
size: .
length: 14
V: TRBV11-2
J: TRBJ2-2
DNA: TGTGCCAGCAGCTTAGCTAGGGGCACCGGGGAGCTGTTTTTT
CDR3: CASSLARGTGELFF

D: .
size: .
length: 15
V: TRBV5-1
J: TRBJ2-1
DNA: TGCGCCAGCAGCTTGGCGACCTCTACCTACAATGAGCAGTTCTTC
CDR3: CASSLATSTYNEQFF

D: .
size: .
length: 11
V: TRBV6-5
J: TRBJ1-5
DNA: TGTGCCAGCAGGCAGGGACCGAGGGAGCATTTT
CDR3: CASRQGPREHF

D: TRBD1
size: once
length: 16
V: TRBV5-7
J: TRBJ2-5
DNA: TGTGCCAGCAGCCCTCCGGGACAGGGGGCCCGGGAGACCCAGTACTTC
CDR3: CASSPPGQGARETQYF

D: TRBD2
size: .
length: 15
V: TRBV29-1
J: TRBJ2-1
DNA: TGCAGCGTCCAACCCCCACTAGCGGGAGGTGGTGAGCAGTTCTTC
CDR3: CSVQPPLAGGGEQFF

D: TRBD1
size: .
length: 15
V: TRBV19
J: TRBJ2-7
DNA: TGTGCCAGTAGCGATAGACCCGGGACAGGCTACGAGCAGTACTTC
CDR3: CASSDRPGTGYEQYF

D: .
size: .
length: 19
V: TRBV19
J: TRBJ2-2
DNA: TGTGCCAGTAGTATACAGGGACTCCCTAATTTCGCGAACACCGGGGAGCTGTTTTTT
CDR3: CASSIQGLPNFANTGELFF